The next 19 T cell receptor beta chains were all read from a single sample in a study of control samples from healthy donors and cancer patients (dated by TCRdb to the early 2020s). Receptors were amplified or captured by the immunoSEQ multiplex PCR assay. TCRdb limited this immuneACCESS table to in-frame rearrangements with V and J called. A share of clones is missing; checked studies link under half to unresolved V genes, and the rest is unexplained. The table for this sample lists roughly 120,000 clones; 80% to 90% of them were counted only once. The ten largest clones add up to 12% of the sample. Sequenced sample: blood. All receptors come from a man aged 25-45 years in good health.

This chain connects TRBV2 to TRBJ2-1, with 9 bases identical to TRBD2. The germline gives CDR1 SNHLY, CDR2 FYNNEI. This CDR3 has 14 amino acids. With V trimmed by 8 bases and J by 9 bases, 11 bases remained unmatched. DNA for the CDR3: TGTGCCAGCGGCTTCGGCGGGGGGGCCGCTGAGCAGTTCTTC. Translation gives CASGFGGGAAEQFF.

V usage is TRBV10-3 and J usage is TRBJ2-5; 10 bases are shared with TRBD1. The germline V gene encodes CDR1 ENHRY and CDR2 SYGVKD. This CDR3 spans 14 amino acids. The ends lost 6 bases at V and 5 bases at J; junction bases unmatched: 6. The CDR3 bases are TGTGCCATCAGCGCCGGGACAGGGGAGGAGACCCAGTACTTC. This gives the protein CAISAGTGEETQYF.

The V call is TRBV29-1, the J call TRBJ2-7; 7 bases are shared with TRBD2. The CDR3 is 11 amino acids. Germline values: CDR1 SQVTM, CDR2 ANQGSEA. V dropped 4 bases and J dropped 5; count of bases not matched to a gene: 2. The CDR3 nucleotides read TGCAGCGTTGTGGGGGGGAACGAGCAGTACTTC. Residues: CSVVGGNEQYF.

This chain uses TRBV11-1 with TRBJ2-2, with D perhaps matching TRBD1 (6 bases). The CDR3 has 15 residues. Germline-derived CDR1 and CDR2 are SGHAT and FQDESV (reference sequence). V lost 6 bases, J lost 6 bases, and 17 bases lay in between. The CDR3 coding sequence is TGTGCCAGCAGTCCTTCGCAGGGGACCCCCGGGGAGCTGTTTTTT. Translated, it gives CASSPSQGTPGELFF.

The chain joins TRBV29-1 to TRBJ2-2; no clear D gene. V was clipped by 8 bases and J by 1 base, with 8 bases between them. This CDR3 has 12 residues. Germline V lookup: CDR1 SQVTM, CDR2 ANQGSEA. The CDR3 coding sequence is TGCAGCTCTTTTTTGAACACCGGGGAGCTGTTTTTT. It yields the protein CSSFLNTGELFF.

The gene calls are TRBV27 and TRBJ2-2, with D perhaps matching TRBD2 (6 bases). From germline, CDR1 is MNHEY and CDR2 SMNVEV (reference sequence). CDR3 length: 15 residues. V was pared by 6 bases and J by 7 bases, with 18 bases between. The DNA of the CDR3 is TGTGCCAGCAGCCTTCGGAGGGCCGGGGTCGGGGAGCTGTTTTTT. It specifies CASSLRRAGVGELFF.

With regard to this clone: The sample contains more than one DNA sequence encoding this CDR3. This chain links TRBV12-3 or TRBV12-4 with TRBJ1-6; D is unclear. The V gene lost 6 bases and the J gene lost 3 bases, with 6 bases spanning the gap. The CDR3 consists of 13 residues. CDR3 loop: CASRQLYNSPLHF. The DNA for the CDR3 is TGTGCCAGCAGGCAACTCTATAATTCACCCCTCCACTTT.

The chain uses TRBV7-2 and TRBJ2-7, with D perhaps TRBD1 (5 bases). The CDR3 spans 12 residues. In germline, CDR1 is SGHTA, CDR2 FQGNSA. With 5 bases removed from V and 6 bases from J, the gap between germline ends came to 11 bases. CDR3 in amino acids: CASSRGQFEQYF. The CDR3 nucleotides read TGTGCCAGCAGCCGCGGACAATTCGAGCAGTACTTC.

The V gene is TRBV29-1, the J gene TRBJ2-1; 9 bases line up with TRBD2. Germline trimming cut 4 bases from V and 9 bases from J; bases unmatched to any gene: 10. The CDR3 spans 14 residues. Germline V gives CDR1 SQVTM, CDR2 ANQGSEA. CDR3 bases: TGCAGCGTTGGCGACGCGGGGGGGCGGAGTGAGCAGTTCTTC. Its protein is CSVGDAGGRSEQFF.

The CDR3 region is CASSRGTATGNTIYF. DNA of the CDR3: TGTGCCAGCAGTCGTGGGACAGCCACTGGAAACACCATATATTTT. J is TRBJ1-3 and V is TRBV6-5, with 7 bases matching TRBD1. Germline values: CDR1 MNHEY, CDR2 SVGAGI. Trimming cost V 5 bases and J 2 bases; bases outside gene matches: 6. The CDR3 contains 15 residues.

The genes are TRBV6-1 and TRBJ2-5; unclear D gene. The CDR3 runs 15 residues. Per germline, CDR1 MNHNS and CDR2 SASEGT. Trimming cost V 3 bases and J 5 bases, with 16 bases left between them. The CDR3 DNA is TGTGCCAGCAGTGAGGGTACTTTGGAATCGGAGACCCAGTACTTC. It is translated as CASSEGTLESETQYF.

The V gene is TRBV7-2, the J gene TRBJ2-7; possible D gene TRBD1, 6 bases. The CDR3 runs 14 residues. Trimming cost V 2 bases and J 3 bases, with 11 bases left between them. Germline V gene sequence: CDR1 SGHTA, CDR2 FQGNSA. The CDR3 nucleotides read TGTGCCAGCAGCTTAAACAGGGTCATCTACGAGCAGTACTTC. This sequence encodes CASSLNRVIYEQYF. The whole variable domain, filled in from reference TRBV7-2 and TRBJ2-7, reads GAGVSQSPSNKVTEKGKDVELRCDPISGHTALYWYRQSLGQGLEFLIYFQGNSAPDKSGLPSDRFSAERTGGSVSTLTIQRTQQEDSAVYLCASSLNRVIYEQYFGPGTRLTVT.

The chain carries TRBV10-3 and TRBJ1-6, with TRBD1 identical over 8 bases. Germline assignment: CDR1 ENHRY and CDR2 SYGVKD. This CDR3 comprises 17 residues. V lost 6 bases and J lost 8; bases outside the gene matches: 15. CDR3 DNA: TGTGCCATCAGGCGGACAGGGAGGGACATAAGTGATTCACCCCTCCACTTT. This sequence encodes CAIRRTGRDISDSPLHF.

CDR3: CASSLTRGGTDTQYF. CDR3 in DNA: TGTGCCAGCAGCTTGACACGGGGGGGCACAGATACGCAGTATTTT. This chain joins TRBV7-2 and TRBJ2-3; 7 positions agree with TRBD2. In germline, CDR1 is SGHTA, CDR2 FQGNSA. CDR3 length equals 15 residues. J gave up 1 base and V 3 bases, and 4 bases lay outside the gene matches.

Comment on this clone: Sequence at one end of the junction differs from germline and may be a read error. V gene TRBV5-1 combines with J gene TRBJ1-1; possibly TRBD1 for D (6 bases). Germline V lookup: CDR1 SGHRS, CDR2 YFSETQ. The CDR3 extends over 14 amino acids. CDR3 DNA sequence: TGCGCCAGCAGATTGGGACAAATGAACACTGAAGCTTTCTTT. As protein: CASRLGQMNTEAFF. The variable domain in full, with the rest retrieved from reference TRBV5-1 and TRBJ1-1, is KAGVTQTPRYLIKTRGQQVTLSCSPISGHRSVSWYQQTPGQGLQFLFEYFSETQRNKGNFPGRFSGRQFSNSRSEMNVSTLELGDSALYLCASRLGQMNTEAFFGQGTRLTVV.

This chain links TRBV7-3 with TRBJ2-2; 11 nucleotides match TRBD2. Germline-derived CDR1 and CDR2 are SGHTA and FQGTGA. The CDR3 runs to 17 residues. The junction had 6 bases not matched to a gene; V was cut back by 4 bases and J by 2 bases. Here the CDR3 reads CASSSGTSGINTGELFF. DNA of the CDR3: TGTGCCAGCAGCTCCGGGACTAGCGGCATAAACACCGGGGAGCTGTTTTTT.

The rearrangement uses TRBV30 and TRBJ1-2; 7 bases are shared with TRBD1. Trimming removed 3 bases from V and 9 bases from J; junction bases left unmatched: 13. The CDR3 has 14 amino acids. CDR1 is GTSNPN, CDR2 SVGIG, per germline (reference sequence). This CDR3 reads CAWRWDSPPGSYTF. The CDR3 nucleotides are TGTGCCTGGAGATGGGACAGCCCCCCGGGGAGCTACACCTTC.

V gene TRBV5-8 combines with J gene TRBJ1-1, with no clear D. The CDR3 has 11 amino acids. Trimming removed 4 bases at V and 4 bases at J, with 5 bases between. In germline, CDR1 is SGHTS, CDR2 YDEGEE. The CDR3 reads CASSRPTEAFF. CDR3 nucleotides: TGTGCCAGCAGCCGCCCCACTGAAGCTTTCTTT. The variable domain in full, completed from reference TRBV5-8 and TRBJ1-1, reads EAGVTQSPTHLIKTRGQQATLRCSPISGHTSVYWYQQALGLGLQFLLWYDEGEERNRGNFPPRFSGRQFPNYSSELNVNALELEDSALYLCASSRPTEAFFGQGTRLTVV.

The chain recombines TRBV15 with TRBJ2-6; D is unclear. In germline, CDR1 is LNHNV, CDR2 YYDKDF (reference sequence). The CDR3 totals 18 residues. V shed 1 base and J shed 1 base, with 14 bases lying between them. Here the CDR3 reads CATSRVDISTSGANVLTF. Written as DNA, the CDR3 is TGTGCCACCAGCAGAGTAGATATCTCGACGTCTGGGGCCAACGTCCTGACTTTC.